What follows is one T cell receptor beta chain and its context. This record belongs to a study of early T cells in non-severe SARS-CoV-2 infection. MiXCR was run by TCRdb on the 5' RACE reads, yielding one entry per CDR3 protein. Of approximately 69,000 distinct CDR3 sequences in the sample, 11% are singletons; the top ten hold 5% to 7%. CDR1 SGHTA and CDR2 FQGNSA come from the germline V gene. Trimming removed 10 bases at V and 0 bases at J, with 13 bases between. The CDR3 loop spans 15 amino acids. The starting material was whole blood, obtained at baseline. This TCR was recovered from an adult who was a healthcare worker with PCR-confirmed SARS-CoV-2 infection or an uninfected control (not recorded which). The rearrangement joins TRBV7-2 to TRBJ2-6; D possibly corresponds to TRBD1 (5 bases). CDR3 sequence reads: CATSGRYSGANVLTF. As DNA, the CDR3 is TGTGCCACTTCAGGGCGATACTCTGGGGCCAACGTCCTGACTTTC. Looking up the rest from reference TRBV7-2 and TRBJ2-6 gives the full variable domain: GAGVSQSPSNKVTEKGKDVELRCDPISGHTALYWYRQSLGQGLEFLIYFQGNSAPDKSGLPSDRFSAERTGGSVSTLTIQRTQQEDSAVYLCATSGRYSGANVLTFGAGSRLTVL.